This T cell receptor beta chain was observed in a study of T cell responses to AZD1222 COVID-19 vaccine. As regards this clone: Its antigen remains unidentified.

The germline CDR1 and CDR2 sequences are MNHEY and SVGAGI. V shed 8 bases and J shed 3 bases, with 10 bases lying between them. This CDR3 has 12 amino acids. Findings and caveats of the study: Spike-specific TCR depth and breadth grew after two AZD1222 doses.

Sequenced by immunoSEQ multiplex PCR; TCRdb stores in-frame clones only, minus some. The sample has approximately 82,000 clones; roughly nine tenths are singletons. This specimen was peripheral blood, taken 28 days after the second AZD1222 dose. The origin of this receptor is an adult who received the AZD1222 COVID-19 vaccine. J is TRBJ1-1 and V is TRBV6-5, with D perhaps TRBD1 (5 bases). The CDR3 bases are TGTGCCAGCGACAGATGGGACACTGAAGCTTTCTTT. This codes for CASDRWDTEAFF.